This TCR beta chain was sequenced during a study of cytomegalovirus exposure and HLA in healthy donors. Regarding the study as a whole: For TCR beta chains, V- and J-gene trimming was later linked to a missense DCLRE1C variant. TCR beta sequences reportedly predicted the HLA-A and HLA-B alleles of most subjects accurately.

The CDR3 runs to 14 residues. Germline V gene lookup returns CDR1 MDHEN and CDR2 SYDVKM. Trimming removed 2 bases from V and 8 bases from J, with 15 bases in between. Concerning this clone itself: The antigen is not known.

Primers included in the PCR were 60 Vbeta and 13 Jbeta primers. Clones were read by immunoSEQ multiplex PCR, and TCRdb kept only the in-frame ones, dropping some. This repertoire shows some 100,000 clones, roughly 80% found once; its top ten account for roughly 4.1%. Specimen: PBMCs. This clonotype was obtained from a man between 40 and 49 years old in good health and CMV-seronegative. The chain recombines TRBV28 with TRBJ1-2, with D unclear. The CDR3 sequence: CASSLKWYARGYTF. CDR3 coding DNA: TGTGCCAGCAGTTTAAAGTGGTACGCCCGGGGCTACACCTTC.